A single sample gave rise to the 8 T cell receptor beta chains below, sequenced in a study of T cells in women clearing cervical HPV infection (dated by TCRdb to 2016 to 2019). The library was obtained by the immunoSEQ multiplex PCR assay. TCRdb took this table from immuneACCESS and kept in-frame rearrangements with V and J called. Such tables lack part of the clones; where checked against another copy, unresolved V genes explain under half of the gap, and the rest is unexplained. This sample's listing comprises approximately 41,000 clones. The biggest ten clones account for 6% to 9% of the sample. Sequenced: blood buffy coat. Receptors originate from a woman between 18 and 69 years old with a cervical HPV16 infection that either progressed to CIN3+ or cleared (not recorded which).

CDR3 in amino acids: CASRSHRGLNTEAFF. The CDR3 DNA, read in part, is TGTGCCAGTAGGTCACACAGGGGGCTAAACACTGAA. The chain uses TRBV19 and TRBJ1-1, with TRBD1 matching 9 bases. The CDR3 goes on 3 residues after the read ends, and that part is filled in from the germline J gene. CDR1 and CDR2 (germline): LNHDA, SQIVND (reference sequence). With 6 bases clipped from V and 2 bases from J, the junction kept 7 bases outside the gene matches. This CDR3 contains 15 residues.

CDR3 bases read: TGTGCCAGCAGCGCCATGGACAGGACCTATGAAAAA. Its translation is CASSAMDRTYEK. The full CDR3 protein reads CASSAMDRTYEKLFF. The chain recombines TRBV9 with TRBJ1-4, with 7 bases fitting TRBD1. The read falls 3 residues short of the CDR3 end, and the missing part is taken from the germline J gene. The junction had 8 bases not matched to a gene; V was cut back by 3 bases and J by 6 bases. CDR1 and CDR2 from the germline V gene are SGDLS and YYNGEE. This CDR3 spans 15 amino acids.

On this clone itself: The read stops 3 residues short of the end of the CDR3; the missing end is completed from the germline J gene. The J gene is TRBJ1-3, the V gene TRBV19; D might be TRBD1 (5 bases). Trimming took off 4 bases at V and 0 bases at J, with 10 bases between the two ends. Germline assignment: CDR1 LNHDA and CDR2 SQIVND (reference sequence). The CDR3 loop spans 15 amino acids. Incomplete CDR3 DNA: TGTGCCAGTAGTACCCTGGACACCTCTGGAAACACC. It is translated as CASSTLDTSGNT. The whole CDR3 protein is CASSTLDTSGNTIYF.

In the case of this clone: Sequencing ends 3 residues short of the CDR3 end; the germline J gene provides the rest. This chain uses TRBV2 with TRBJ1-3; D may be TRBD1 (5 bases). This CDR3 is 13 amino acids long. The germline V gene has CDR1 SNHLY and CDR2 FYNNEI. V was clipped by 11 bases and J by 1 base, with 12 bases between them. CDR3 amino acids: CAGVGGSGNTIYF. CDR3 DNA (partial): TGTGCCGGCGTGGGGGGATCTGGAAACACC.

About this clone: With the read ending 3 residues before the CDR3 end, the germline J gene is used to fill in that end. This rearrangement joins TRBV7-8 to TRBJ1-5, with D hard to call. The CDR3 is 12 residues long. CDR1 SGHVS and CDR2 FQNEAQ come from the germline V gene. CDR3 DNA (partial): TGTGCCAGCAGCTTATTTGGCTTTCCC. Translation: CASSLFGFP. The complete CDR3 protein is CASSLFGFPQHF.

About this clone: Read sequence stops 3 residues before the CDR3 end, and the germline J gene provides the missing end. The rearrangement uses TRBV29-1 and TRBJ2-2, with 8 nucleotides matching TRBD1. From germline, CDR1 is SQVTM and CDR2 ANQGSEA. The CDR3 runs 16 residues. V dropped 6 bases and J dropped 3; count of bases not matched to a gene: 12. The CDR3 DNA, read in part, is TGCAGCGTGCCCTTGGAGGACAGGGTGGACACCGGGGAG. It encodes CSVPLEDRVDTGE. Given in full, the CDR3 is CSVPLEDRVDTGELFF.

CDR3 bases read: TGCAGCGGGCTAGCGGGAGACTACAATGAG. Protein sequence: CSGLAGDYNE. The full CDR3 sequence reads CSGLAGDYNEQFF. The chain employs TRBV29-1 and TRBJ2-1; the match to TRBD2 covers 10 bases. Read sequence stops 3 residues before the CDR3 end, and the germline J gene provides the missing end. The CDR3 totals 13 residues. Looked up from germline, CDR1 is SQVTM and CDR2 is ANQGSEA. Trimming removed 7 bases from V and 3 bases from J; junction bases left unmatched: 3.

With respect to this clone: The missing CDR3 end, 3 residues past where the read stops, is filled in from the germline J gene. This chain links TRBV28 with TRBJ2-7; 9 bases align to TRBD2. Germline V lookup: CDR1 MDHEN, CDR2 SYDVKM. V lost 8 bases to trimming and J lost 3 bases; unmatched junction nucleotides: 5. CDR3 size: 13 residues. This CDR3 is CASAQLAGYEQYF. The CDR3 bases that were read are TGTGCCAGCGCCCAACTAGCGGGCTACGAG.